This T cell receptor (beta chain) derives from a study of shared clonotypes between healthy human individuals. Each sorted subset replicate got 200 ng genomic DNA, roughly 27,000 genomes. The protocol was immunoSEQ multiplex PCR, while the TCRdb copy is restricted to in-frame clones and leaves out a portion. This table holds millions of clones, approximately 94% found once. This clone has just one count. Naive CD8 cells comprised CD45RO-negative, CCR7-positively selected cells, excluding terminally differentiated effector memory CD45RA+ cells. Nashville, Tennessee was home to all donors, who were Caucasian adults. The TCR comes from a man younger than 35 in good health. The source material was naive CD8+ T cells sorted from blood.

This CDR3 is CASSQTGQGAIDNEQFF. In nucleotides, the CDR3 is TGCGCCAGCAGCCAAACCGGACAGGGGGCGATTGATAATGAGCAGTTCTTC. The chain recombines TRBV5-1 with TRBJ2-1, with 11 bases aligning to TRBD1. Germline CDR1 and CDR2: SGHRS and YFSETQ. The CDR3 covers 17 residues. Germline trimming cut 4 bases from V and 7 bases from J; bases unmatched to any gene: 13.